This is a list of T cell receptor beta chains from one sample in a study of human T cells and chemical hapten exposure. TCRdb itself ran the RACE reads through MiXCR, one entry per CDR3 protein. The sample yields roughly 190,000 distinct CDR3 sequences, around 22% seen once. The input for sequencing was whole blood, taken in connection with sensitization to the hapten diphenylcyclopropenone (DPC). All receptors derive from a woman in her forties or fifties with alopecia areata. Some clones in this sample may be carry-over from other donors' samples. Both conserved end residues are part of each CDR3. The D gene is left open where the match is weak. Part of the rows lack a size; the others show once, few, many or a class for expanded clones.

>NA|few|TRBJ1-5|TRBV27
TGTGCCAGCAGTTTAGGGGTGGCCCAGCCCCAGCATTTT
CASSLGVAQPQHF
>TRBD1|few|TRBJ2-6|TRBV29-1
TGCAGCGTCGCAAACAGGGGTACTGGGGCCAACGTCCTGACTTTC
CSVANRGTGANVLTF
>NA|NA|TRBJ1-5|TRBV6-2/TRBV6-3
TGTGCCAGCGAAGACAGCAATCAGCCCCAGCATTTT
CASEDSNQPQHF
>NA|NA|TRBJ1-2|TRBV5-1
TGCGCCAGCAGCTCCCTCGCGGGGGCAGGAAGCTTCGGCTACACCTTC
CASSSLAGAGSFGYTF
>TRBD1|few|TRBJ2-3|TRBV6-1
TGTGCCAGCAGTAACGGACAGGGGCCCACAGATACGCAGTATTTT
CASSNGQGPTDTQYF
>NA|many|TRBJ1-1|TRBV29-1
TGCAGCTCCACCGACGGGAACACTGAAGCTTTCTTT
CSSTDGNTEAFF
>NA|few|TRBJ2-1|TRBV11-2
TGTGCCAGCAGCTTAGATTTAGGTCAGGAGCAGTTCTTC
CASSLDLGQEQFF
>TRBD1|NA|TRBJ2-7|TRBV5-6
TGTGCCAGCAGCTTATTAGGACAGGGGAAAATAGGGGAGCAGTACTTC
CASSLLGQGKIGEQYF
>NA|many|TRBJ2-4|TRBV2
TGTGCCAGCAGTCAACCTCCTGAGGCCGGGAACTTC
CASSQPPEAGNF
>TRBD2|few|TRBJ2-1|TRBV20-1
TGCAGTGCTGTCGTAGGGGTGGGAGGGCGAAATGAGCAGTTCTTC
CSAVVGVGGRNEQFF
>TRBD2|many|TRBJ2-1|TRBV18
TGTGCCAGCTCACCAGTTAGCGGGAGCTCCTACAATGAGCAGTTCTTC
CASSPVSGSSYNEQFF
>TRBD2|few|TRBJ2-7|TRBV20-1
TGCAGTGCTCGTAAACACATTCTAGCGGCGACGACCTACGAGCAGTACTTC
CSARKHILAATTYEQYF
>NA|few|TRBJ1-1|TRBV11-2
TGTGCCAGCAGCTTAACAATGATGAACACTGAAGCTTTCTTT
CASSLTMMNTEAFF
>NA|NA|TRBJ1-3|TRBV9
TGTGCCAGCAGCGTAGCAGAGAGGGGCTCTGGAAACACCATATATTTT
CASSVAERGSGNTIYF
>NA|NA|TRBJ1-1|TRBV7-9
TGTGCCAGCAGCTCCCTCCGGGACTTGAACACTGAAGCTTTCTTT
CASSSLRDLNTEAFF
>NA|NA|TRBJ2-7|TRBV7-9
TGTGCCAGCAGCTTAATGACAGTCTACGAGCAGTACTTC
CASSLMTVYEQYF
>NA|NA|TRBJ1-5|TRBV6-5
TGTGCCAGCAGTTACTCGTTCGATCAGCCCCAGCATTTT
CASSYSFDQPQHF
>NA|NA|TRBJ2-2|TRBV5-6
TGTGCCAGCAGCTTTCAACGACACACCGGGGAGCTGTTTTTT
CASSFQRHTGELFF